These 18 T cell receptor beta chains share one sample of origin, sequenced in a study of cytomegalovirus exposure and HLA in healthy donors (dated 2017 in TCRdb). Library preparation used the immunoSEQ multiplex PCR assay. The multiplex PCR relied on a mix of 60 forward primers for TCR Vbeta segments and 13 reverse primers for TCR Jbeta segments. TCRdb retrieved this table from immuneACCESS and kept in-frame rearrangements only. Not all clones are present; in checked studies, unresolved V genes account for under half, and no reason is known for the remainder. Recorded for this sample are 150,000 to 200,000 clones; 75% to 80% of them occurred a single time. Jointly, the top ten make up approximately 2.6% of the sample. Sample: PBMCs. Receptor source: a female donor in good health and CMV-seronegative.

The V and J genes are TRBV4-1 and TRBJ2-5; 10 bases align to TRBD2. J was trimmed by 0 bases and V by 3 bases; bases with no gene match: 7. This CDR3 is 17 amino acids long. Germline V gives CDR1 MGHRA, CDR2 YSYEKL. In DNA, the CDR3 is TGCGCCAGCAGCCAGATACTAGCGGGGTTTCACCAAGAGACCCAGTACTTC. It yields the protein CASSQILAGFHQETQYF.

The chain uses TRBV10-3 and TRBJ2-2; TRBD2 aligns across 9 bases. In germline, CDR1 is ENHRY, CDR2 SYGVKD. The CDR3 spans 15 residues. V was clipped by 2 bases and J by 3 bases; unmatched bases: 1. The CDR3 DNA is TGTGCCATCAGTGAGCGACTAGCGGACACCGGGGAGCTGTTTTTT. Translated, it gives CAISERLADTGELFF.

The chain joins TRBV4-1 to TRBJ2-1, with D possibly matching TRBD1 (5 bases). Germline loops: CDR1 MGHRA, CDR2 YSYEKL. V lost 3 bases and J 1 base, leaving 7 bases between the germline ends. The CDR3 is 14 amino acids. The CDR3: CASSHDSSYNEQFF. DNA for the CDR3: TGCGCCAGCAGCCATGACAGTTCCTACAATGAGCAGTTCTTC.

This chain links TRBV27 with TRBJ2-3, with TRBD2 matching over 8 bases. Germline V CDR1 and CDR2: MNHEY, SMNVEV (reference sequence). This CDR3 is 16 amino acids long. The junction had 9 bases not matched to a gene; V was cut back by 3 bases and J by 4 bases. The CDR3 sequence is CASSFRGGRESDTQYF. CDR3 nucleotides: TGTGCCAGCAGTTTCCGGGGGGGCCGGGAATCAGATACGCAGTATTTT.

The chain has TRBV11-2 and TRBJ1-1, with D perhaps matching TRBD1 (6 bases). CDR3 length: 16 residues. CDR1 SGHAT and CDR2 FQNNGV come from the germline V gene. V dropped 5 bases and J dropped 4 bases, with 20 bases sitting between them. The CDR3 loop reads CASSRERGWGGTEAFF. As DNA, the CDR3 is TGTGCCAGCAGCCGAGAGAGGGGGTGGGGGGGCACTGAAGCTTTCTTT.

V usage is TRBV7-2 and J usage is TRBJ2-3; 15 nucleotides agree with TRBD2. Germline V lookup: CDR1 SGHTA, CDR2 FQGNSA. This CDR3 is built from 17 residues. V dropped 5 bases and J dropped 3; count of bases not matched to a gene: 6. CDR3: CASSVGLAGGFTDTQYF. The CDR3 DNA is TGTGCCAGCAGCGTCGGACTAGCGGGAGGGTTTACAGATACGCAGTATTTT.

V is TRBV5-1 and J is TRBJ1-4, with TRBD1 identical over 7 bases. The junction had 11 bases not matched to a gene; V was cut back by 5 bases and J by 7 bases. Germline V lookup: CDR1 SGHRS, CDR2 YFSETQ. The CDR3 is 15 amino acids. The CDR3 protein is CASRSRGDSGEKLFF. CDR3 sequence (DNA): TGCGCCAGCAGGTCGCGGGGGGACAGTGGTGAAAAACTGTTTTTT.

The CDR3 region is CASSSPLDRVYSYEQYF. The CDR3 DNA is TGTGCCAGCAGCTCCCCCCTGGACAGGGTTTATTCCTACGAGCAGTACTTC. The genes are TRBV5-6 and TRBJ2-7, with 8 positions matching TRBD1. This CDR3 is built from 17 residues. With 3 bases clipped from V and 1 base from J, the junction kept 12 bases outside the gene matches. Looked up from germline, CDR1 is SGHDT and CDR2 is YYEEEE.

The V call is TRBV19, the J call TRBJ2-5; tentative D call: TRBD1 (5 bases). Looked up from germline, CDR1 is LNHDA and CDR2 is SQIVND (reference sequence). Trimming stripped 8 bases from V and 1 base from J, with 11 bases between. CDR3 size: 13 residues. The CDR3 DNA is TGTGCCAGTGCCCGACAGTTCCAAGAGACCCAGTACTTC. As protein: CASARQFQETQYF. Based on the CDR3 plus reference TRBV19 and TRBJ2-5, the full variable domain is DGGITQSPKYLFRKEGQNVTLSCEQNLNHDAMYWYRQDPGQGLRLIYYSQIVNDFQKGDIAEGYSVSREKKESFPLTVTSAQKNPTAFYLCASARQFQETQYFGPGTRLLVL.

V gene TRBV30 combines with J gene TRBJ2-5; 7 bases agree with TRBD2. V gave up 0 bases and J gave up 7 bases; unmatched junction bases: 8. Germline CDR1 reads GTSNPN; CDR2 reads SVGIG (reference sequence). The CDR3 is 14 residues long. The DNA of the CDR3 is TGTGCCTGGAGTGTGGGGAGGGGAGTTTCGACCCAGTACTTC. This codes for CAWSVGRGVSTQYF.

This clone showed up just a few times. The chain joins TRBV2 to TRBJ1-3; tentatively, D is TRBD1 (5 bases). Trimming removed 3 bases from V and 1 base from J, with 13 bases in between. Germline V CDR1 and CDR2: SNHLY, FYNNEI. The CDR3 is 16 amino acids. This CDR3 reads CASSEGRPGSGNTIYF. The CDR3 coding sequence is TGTGCCAGCAGTGAGGGGCGACCCGGGTCTGGAAACACCATATATTTT.

The genes are TRBV30 and TRBJ1-6; 9 bases align to TRBD1. With 0 bases clipped from V and 8 bases from J, the junction kept 2 bases outside the gene matches. Germline V lookup: CDR1 GTSNPN, CDR2 SVGIG (reference sequence). This CDR3 comprises 14 residues. The CDR3 DNA follows: TGTGCCTGGAGTGTTAGACAGGGGGATTCACCCCTCCACTTT. This encodes CAWSVRQGDSPLHF.

The chain joins TRBV9 to TRBJ2-3, with TRBD1 matching 11 bases. This CDR3 is built from 17 residues. Germline trimming cut 4 bases from V and 6 bases from J; bases unmatched to any gene: 13. Germline V gene data show CDR1 as SGDLS and CDR2 as YYNGEE. The CDR3 loop is CASSSSMGTGGGDTQYF. For the CDR3, the DNA is TGTGCCAGCAGCTCCTCAATGGGGACAGGGGGAGGGGATACGCAGTATTTT.

The chain is built from TRBV10-1 and TRBJ1-3, with TRBD1 identical over 7 bases. CDR3 length equals 14 residues. Germline V gene lookup returns CDR1 WNHNN and CDR2 SYGVQD (reference sequence). V dropped 11 bases and J dropped 1; count of bases not matched to a gene: 8. This chain's CDR3 is CAVNRGLSGNTIYF. The CDR3 region has the DNA TGCGCCGTTAACAGGGGACTTTCTGGAAACACCATATATTTT.

This chain connects TRBV2 to TRBJ1-2, with D tentatively TRBD1 (6 bases). The V end was cut by 10 bases, the J end by 4 bases, with 19 bases between. Germline-derived CDR1 and CDR2 are SNHLY and FYNNEI. This CDR3 has 14 residues. The CDR3 DNA follows: TGTGCCATCACGGGGGGAGGGGGGCTCTATGGCTACACCTTC. This codes for CAITGGGGLYGYTF.

The gene calls are TRBV18 and TRBJ1-1; 7 bases align to TRBD1. V dropped 3 bases and J dropped 1; count of bases not matched to a gene: 14. The CDR3 sequence is 18 residues long. In germline, CDR1 is KGHSH, CDR2 LQKENI. In nucleotides, the CDR3 is TGTGCCAGCTCACCCCTCAGGGGGTCACCCGCCTCGAACACTGAAGCTTTCTTT. It translates to CASSPLRGSPASNTEAFF.

The rearrangement links TRBV28 to TRBJ2-3; 8 bases agree with TRBD2. Looked up from germline, CDR1 is MDHEN and CDR2 is SYDVKM. J gave up 1 base and V 1 base, and 1 base lay outside the gene matches. This CDR3 is built from 15 residues. The CDR3 DNA reads as TGTGCCAGCAGTTTATCGGGGGGGGGCACAGATACGCAGTATTTT. Residues: CASSLSGGGTDTQYF.

The V call is TRBV5-4, the J call TRBJ2-6; D is perhaps TRBD1 (6 bases). Germline CDR1 is SGHNT and CDR2 is YYREEE (reference sequence). The V gene lost 0 bases and the J gene lost 0 bases, with 13 bases spanning the gap. This CDR3 has 18 amino acids. CDR3 sequence reads: CASSLAPGADSGANVLTF. The DNA of the CDR3 is TGTGCCAGCAGCTTGGCCCCAGGGGCTGACTCTGGGGCCAACGTCCTGACTTTC.